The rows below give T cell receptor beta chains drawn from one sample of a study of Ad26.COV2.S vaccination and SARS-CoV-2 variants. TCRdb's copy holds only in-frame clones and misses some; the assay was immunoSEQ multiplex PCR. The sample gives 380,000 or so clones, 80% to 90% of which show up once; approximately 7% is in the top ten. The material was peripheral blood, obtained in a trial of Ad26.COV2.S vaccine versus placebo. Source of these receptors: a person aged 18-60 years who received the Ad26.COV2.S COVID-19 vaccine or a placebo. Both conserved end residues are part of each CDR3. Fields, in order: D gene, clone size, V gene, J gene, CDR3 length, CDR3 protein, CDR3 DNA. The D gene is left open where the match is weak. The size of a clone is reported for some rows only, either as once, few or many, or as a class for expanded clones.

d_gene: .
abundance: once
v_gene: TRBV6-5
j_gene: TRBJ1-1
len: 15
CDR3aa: CATRGGRQRATEAFF
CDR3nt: TGTGCCACTCGTGGGGGGAGGCAGCGCGCCACTGAAGCTTTCTTT

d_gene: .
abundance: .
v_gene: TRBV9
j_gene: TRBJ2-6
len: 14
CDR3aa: CASSATTGANVLTF
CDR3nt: TGTGCCAGCAGCGCAACGACTGGGGCCAACGTCCTGACTTTC

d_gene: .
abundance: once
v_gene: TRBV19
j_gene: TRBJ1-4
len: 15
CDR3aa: CASSIGQTTNEKLFF
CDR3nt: TGTGCCAGTAGTATTGGACAGACAACTAATGAAAAACTGTTTTTT

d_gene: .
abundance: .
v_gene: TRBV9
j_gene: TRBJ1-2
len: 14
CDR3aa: CASSVGGLNYGYTF
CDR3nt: TGTGCCAGCAGCGTAGGAGGGCTGAACTATGGCTACACCTTC

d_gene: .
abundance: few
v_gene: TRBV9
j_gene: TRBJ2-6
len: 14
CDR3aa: CASGRPSGANVLTF
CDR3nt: TGTGCCAGCGGAAGACCCTCTGGGGCCAACGTCCTGACTTTC

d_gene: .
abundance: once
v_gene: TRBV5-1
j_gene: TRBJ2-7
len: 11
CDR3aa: CASSGDYEQYF
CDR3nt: TGCGCCAGCAGCGGGGACTACGAGCAGTACTTC

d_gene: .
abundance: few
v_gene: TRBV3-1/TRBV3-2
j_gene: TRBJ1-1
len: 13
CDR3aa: CASSQGGLTEAFF
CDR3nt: TGTGCCAGCAGCCAGGGAGGGCTCACTGAAGCTTTCTTT

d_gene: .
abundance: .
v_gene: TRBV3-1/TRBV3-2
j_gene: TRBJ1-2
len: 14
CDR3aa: CASSKGGSNYGYTF
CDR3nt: TGTGCCAGCAGCAAGGGAGGCAGTAACTATGGCTACACCTTC

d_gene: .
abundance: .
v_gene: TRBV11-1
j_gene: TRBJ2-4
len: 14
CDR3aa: CASSHLGWENIQYF
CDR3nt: TGTGCCAGCTCCCACCTGGGTTGGGAAAACATTCAGTACTTC

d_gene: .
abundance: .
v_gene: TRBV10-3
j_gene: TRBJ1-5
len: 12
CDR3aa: CAISGTNQPQHF
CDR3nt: TGTGCCATCAGTGGGACAAATCAGCCCCAGCATTTT

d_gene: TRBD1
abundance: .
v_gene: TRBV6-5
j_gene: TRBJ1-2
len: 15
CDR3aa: CASSSYTGGGYGYTF
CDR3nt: TGTGCCAGCAGTTCCTACACAGGGGGCGGGTATGGCTACACCTTC

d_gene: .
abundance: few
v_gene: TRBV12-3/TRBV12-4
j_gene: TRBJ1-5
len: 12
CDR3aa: CASSFLGQPQHF
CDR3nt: TGTGCCAGCAGTTTTTTGGGTCAGCCCCAGCATTTT

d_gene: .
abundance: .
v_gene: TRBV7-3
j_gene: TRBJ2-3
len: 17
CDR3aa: CASSPGAGITSTDTQYF
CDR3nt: TGTGCCAGCAGCCCAGGGGCAGGGATAACGAGCACAGATACGCAGTATTTT

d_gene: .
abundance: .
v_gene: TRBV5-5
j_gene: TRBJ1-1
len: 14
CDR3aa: CASSLSRKNTEAFF
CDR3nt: TGTGCCAGCAGCTTATCGCGGAAGAACACTGAAGCTTTCTTT

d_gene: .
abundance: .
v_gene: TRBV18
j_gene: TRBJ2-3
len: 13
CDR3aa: CASSLGRTDTQYF
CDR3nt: TGTGCCAGCTCCCTTGGGAGGACAGATACGCAGTATTTT

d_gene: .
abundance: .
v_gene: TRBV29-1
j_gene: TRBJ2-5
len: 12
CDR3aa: CSARRSGETQYF
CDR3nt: TGCAGCGCTCGCCGATCCGGGGAGACCCAGTACTTC

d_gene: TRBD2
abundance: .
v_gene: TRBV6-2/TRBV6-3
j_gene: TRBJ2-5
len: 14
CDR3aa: CASSRGGAEETQYF
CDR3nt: TGTGCCAGCAGTCGCGGGGGGGCAGAAGAGACCCAGTACTTC

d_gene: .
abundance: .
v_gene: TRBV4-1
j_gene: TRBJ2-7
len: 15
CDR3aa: CASSQTGTAGDEQYF
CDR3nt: TGCGCCAGCAGCCAAACCGGGACGGCTGGCGACGAGCAGTACTTC

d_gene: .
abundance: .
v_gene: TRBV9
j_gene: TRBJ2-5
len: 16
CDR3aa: CASSPLPGHLQETQYF
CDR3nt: TGTGCCAGCAGCCCACTACCGGGACATTTACAAGAGACCCAGTACTTC

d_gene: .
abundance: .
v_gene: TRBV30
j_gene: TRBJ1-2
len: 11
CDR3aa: CAWVLARGYTF
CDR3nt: TGTGCCTGGGTCCTGGCCCGAGGCTACACCTTC

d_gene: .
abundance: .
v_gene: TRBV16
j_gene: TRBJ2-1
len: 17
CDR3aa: CASRRRRASPFQNEQFF
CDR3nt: TGTGCCAGCAGGAGAAGGAGGGCCAGCCCTTTTCAGAATGAGCAGTTCTTC

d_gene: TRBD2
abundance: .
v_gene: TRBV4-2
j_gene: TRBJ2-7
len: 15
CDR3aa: CASSQVAGVSYEQYF
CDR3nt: TGTGCCAGCAGCCAAGTAGCGGGAGTGTCCTACGAGCAGTACTTC

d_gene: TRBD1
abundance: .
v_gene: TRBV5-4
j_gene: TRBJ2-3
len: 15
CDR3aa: CASKSGGTGTRTQYF
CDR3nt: TGTGCCAGCAAATCCGGTGGGACAGGGACGCGTACGCAGTATTTT

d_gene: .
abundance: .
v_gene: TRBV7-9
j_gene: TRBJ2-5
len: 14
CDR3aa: CASSPSLTQETQYF
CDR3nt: TGTGCCAGCAGCCCTTCGTTGACCCAAGAGACCCAGTACTTC

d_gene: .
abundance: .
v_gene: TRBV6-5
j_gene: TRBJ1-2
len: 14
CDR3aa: CASSSPTVNYGYTF
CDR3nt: TGTGCCAGCAGTAGCCCGACAGTCAACTATGGCTACACCTTC

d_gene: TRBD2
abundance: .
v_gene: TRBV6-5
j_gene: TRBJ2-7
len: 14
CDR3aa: CASNLSGGAYEQYF
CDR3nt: TGTGCCAGCAACCTTAGCGGGGGGGCCTACGAGCAGTACTTC

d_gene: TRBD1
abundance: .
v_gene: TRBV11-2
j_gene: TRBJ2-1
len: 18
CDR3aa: CASSLDASRGPLYNEQFF
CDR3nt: TGTGCCAGCAGCTTAGATGCGTCCAGGGGGCCTTTATACAATGAGCAGTTCTTC

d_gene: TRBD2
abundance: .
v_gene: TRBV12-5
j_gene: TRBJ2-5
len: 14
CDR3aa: CASGLTGGGETQYF
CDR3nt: TGTGCTAGTGGTTTGACGGGAGGGGGGGAGACCCAGTACTTC

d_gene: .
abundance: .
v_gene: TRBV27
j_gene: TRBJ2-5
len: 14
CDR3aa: CASSLLGKVETQYF
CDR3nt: TGTGCCAGCAGTTTACTCGGAAAGGTAGAGACCCAGTACTTC

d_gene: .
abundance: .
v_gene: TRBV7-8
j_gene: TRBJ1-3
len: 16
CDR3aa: CASSLRSRGSGNTIYF
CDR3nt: TGTGCCAGCAGCTTAAGGTCCAGGGGCTCTGGAAACACCATATATTTT

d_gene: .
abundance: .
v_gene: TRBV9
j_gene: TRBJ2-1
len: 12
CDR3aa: CASSVRGDSKVF
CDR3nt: TGTGCCAGCAGCGTCAGGGGAGACAGTAAAGTCTTC

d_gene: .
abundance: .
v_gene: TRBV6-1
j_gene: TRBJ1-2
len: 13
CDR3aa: CASSSPVSAGYTF
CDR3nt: TGTGCCAGCAGTTCTCCCGTTAGCGCTGGCTACACCTTC

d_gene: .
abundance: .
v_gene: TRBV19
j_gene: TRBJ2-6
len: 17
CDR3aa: CASSIDGRATGANVLTF
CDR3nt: TGTGCCAGTAGTATAGATGGTAGGGCAACTGGGGCCAACGTCCTGACTTTC

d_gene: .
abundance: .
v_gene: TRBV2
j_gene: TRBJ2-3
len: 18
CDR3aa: CASSEADSVFSSTDTQYF
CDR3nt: TGTGCCAGCAGTGAAGCGGACTCGGTATTCTCTAGCACAGATACGCAGTATTTT

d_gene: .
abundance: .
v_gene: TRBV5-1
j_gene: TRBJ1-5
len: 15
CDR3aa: CASSFGDQSNQPQHF
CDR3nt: TGCGCCAGCAGCTTCGGGGACCAAAGCAATCAGCCCCAGCATTTT

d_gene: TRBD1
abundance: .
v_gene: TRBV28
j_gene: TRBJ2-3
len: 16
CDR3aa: CASSRPLTGTKDTQYF
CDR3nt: TGTGCCAGCAGTCGTCCGCTGACAGGGACGAAAGATACGCAGTATTTT

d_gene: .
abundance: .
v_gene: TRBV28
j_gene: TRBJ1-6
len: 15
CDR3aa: CASSLVQFYNSPLHF
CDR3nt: TGTGCCAGCAGTTTAGTACAGTTCTATAATTCACCCCTCCACTTT

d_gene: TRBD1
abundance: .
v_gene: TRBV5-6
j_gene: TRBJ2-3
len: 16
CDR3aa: CASSSPGQGNMHTQYF
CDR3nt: TGTGCCAGCAGCAGCCCGGGACAGGGGAATATGCATACGCAGTATTTT

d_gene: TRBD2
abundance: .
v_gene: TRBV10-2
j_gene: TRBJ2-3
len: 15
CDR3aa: CATTSGRLRSDTQYF
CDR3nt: TGCGCCACCACTAGCGGGAGGCTACGGTCAGATACGCAGTATTTT

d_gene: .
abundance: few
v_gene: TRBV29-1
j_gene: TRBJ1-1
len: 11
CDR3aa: CSVVSATEAFF
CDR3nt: TGCAGCGTGGTATCAGCCACTGAAGCTTTCTTT

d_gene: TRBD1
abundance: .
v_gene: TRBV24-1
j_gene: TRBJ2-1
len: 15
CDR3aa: CATSSSGQGSNEQFF
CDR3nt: TGTGCCACCAGCTCATCCGGACAGGGGAGCAATGAGCAGTTCTTC

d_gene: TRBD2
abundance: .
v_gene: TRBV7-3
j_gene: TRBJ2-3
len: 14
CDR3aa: CASSPGGDGDTQYF
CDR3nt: TGTGCCAGCAGCCCGGGGGGGGACGGAGATACGCAGTATTTT

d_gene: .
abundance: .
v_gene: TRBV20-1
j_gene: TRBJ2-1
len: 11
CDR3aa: CSASINNEQFF
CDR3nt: TGCAGTGCTAGCATCAACAATGAGCAGTTCTTC